Only a few counts were recorded for the clone carrying this T cell receptor (beta chain). Its antigen is unknown. Germline V gene sequence: CDR1 LNHDA, CDR2 SQIVND (reference sequence). CDR3 length: 17 residues. J gave up 5 bases and V 5 bases, and 13 bases lay outside the gene matches. Cryopreserved PBMCs supplied roughly 2 micrograms of genomic DNA for TCR beta libraries. Libraries were prepared by immunoSEQ multiplex PCR; TCRdb keeps only in-frame clonotypes and omits some of them. The repertoire includes some 70,000 clones, 68% of them detected once, and roughly 5.7% sits in the top ten. The data derive from a study of cytotoxic CD8 clonotypes in ibrutinib-treated CLL. General study results and limits: Clonality grew at ibrutinib response; at progression, it decreased back toward baseline. Patients had baseline clonality above age-matched healthy donors, and this clonality moved with circulating CD8+ T-cell counts.

This sequence originates from a human donor with chronic lymphocytic leukemia. The J gene is TRBJ2-1, the V gene TRBV19, with 9 positions matching TRBD1. The material was PBMCs, obtained after 12 months of ibrutinib treatment. The CDR3 DNA follows: TGTGCCAGTAGTTCCCCAGCGTGGGACAGGGATAACAATGAGCAGTTCTTC. It translates to CASSSPAWDRDNNEQFF.